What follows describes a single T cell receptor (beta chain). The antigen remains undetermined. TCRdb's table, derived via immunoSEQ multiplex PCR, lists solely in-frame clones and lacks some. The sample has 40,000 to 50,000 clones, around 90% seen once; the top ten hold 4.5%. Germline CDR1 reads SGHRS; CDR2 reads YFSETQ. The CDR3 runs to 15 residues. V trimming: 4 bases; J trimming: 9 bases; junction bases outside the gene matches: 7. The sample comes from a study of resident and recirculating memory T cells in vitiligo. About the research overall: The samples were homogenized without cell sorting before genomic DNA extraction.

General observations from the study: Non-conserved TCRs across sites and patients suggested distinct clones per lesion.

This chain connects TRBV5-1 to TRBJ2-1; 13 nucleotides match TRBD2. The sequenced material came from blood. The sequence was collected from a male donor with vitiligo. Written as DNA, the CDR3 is TGCGCCAGCAGCCACGGGACTAGCGGGGAAGTTGAGCAGTTCTTC. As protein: CASSHGTSGEVEQFF.